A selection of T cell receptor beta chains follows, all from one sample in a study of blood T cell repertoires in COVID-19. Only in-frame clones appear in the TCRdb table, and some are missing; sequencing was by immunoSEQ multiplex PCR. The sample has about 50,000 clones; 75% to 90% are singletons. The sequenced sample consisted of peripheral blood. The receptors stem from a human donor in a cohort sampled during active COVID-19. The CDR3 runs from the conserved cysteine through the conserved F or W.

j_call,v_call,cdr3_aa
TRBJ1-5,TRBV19,CASSDRGWDQPQHF
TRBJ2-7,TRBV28,CASSLLRGSREQYF
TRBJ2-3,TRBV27,CASSDWGGSTDTQYF
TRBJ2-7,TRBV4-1,CASSPRSGGDSYEQYF
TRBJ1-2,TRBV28,CASRDIYGYTF
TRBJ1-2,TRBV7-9,CASSWSRPTRDYGYTF
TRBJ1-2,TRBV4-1,CASSPRTGTVVRANYGYTF
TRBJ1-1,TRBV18,CASSLDRGSEAFF
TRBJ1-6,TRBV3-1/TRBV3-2,CASSRHEGSTNSPLHF
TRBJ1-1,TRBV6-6,CASSYTGKRAEAFF
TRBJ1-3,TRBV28,CASSLSTTGGSGNTIYF
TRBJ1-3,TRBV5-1,CASSDSTGSGNTIYF
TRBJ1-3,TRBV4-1,CASSQGRGQLSGNTIYF
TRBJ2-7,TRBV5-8,CASSPTGGSGGYEQYF
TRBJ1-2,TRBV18,CASSPVDRGQGYTF
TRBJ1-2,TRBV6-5,CASSTRQGEGYGYTF
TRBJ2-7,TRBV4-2,CASSQGPSSYEQYF
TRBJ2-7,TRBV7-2,CASSARQGWYEQYF
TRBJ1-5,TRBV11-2,CASSPERNQPQHF
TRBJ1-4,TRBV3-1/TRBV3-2,CASSQGGVNEKLFF
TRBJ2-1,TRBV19,CASSNSRAHEQFF
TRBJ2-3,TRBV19,CASSLQGLDTQYF
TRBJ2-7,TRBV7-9,CASSSRTGVEYEQYF
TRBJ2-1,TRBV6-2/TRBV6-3,CASSSTSGYNEQFF
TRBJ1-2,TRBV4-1,CASSPDRGGSNYGYTF
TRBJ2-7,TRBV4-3,CASSQDGTHYEQYF
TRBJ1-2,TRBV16,CASSQSTGNGGGYTF
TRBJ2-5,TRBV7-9,CASSPPVGGETQYF
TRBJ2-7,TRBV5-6,CASSLAPGRYEQYF
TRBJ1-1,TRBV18,CASSLSTGVDVDTEAFF
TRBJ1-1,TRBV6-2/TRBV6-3,CASSYTGTYTEAFF
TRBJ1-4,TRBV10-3,CAISAEDRANEKLFF
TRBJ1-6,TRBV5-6,CASTLTREGNSPLHF
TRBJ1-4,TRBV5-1,CASSLASDRVNEKLFF
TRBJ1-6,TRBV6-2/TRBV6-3,CASSKMTGEDSPLHF
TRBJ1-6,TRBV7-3,CASSSDRAAGSPLHF
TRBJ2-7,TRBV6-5,CASTATSGGRYEQYF
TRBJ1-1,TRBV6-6,CASSYPGQGEEAFF
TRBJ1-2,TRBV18,CASSLGQGAGGYTF
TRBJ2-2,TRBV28,CASSLARTGELFF
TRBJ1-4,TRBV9,CASSVGRQGNEKLFF
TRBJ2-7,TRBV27,CASSFVDRVYEQYF